Listed below are T cell receptor beta chains from one sample, sequenced in a study of shared clonotypes between healthy human individuals. Sequenced by immunoSEQ multiplex PCR; TCRdb stores in-frame clones only, minus some. Among approximately 320,000 clones listed, around 87% were seen once. What was sequenced was memory CD8+ T cells sorted from blood. Receptors originate from a man younger than 30 in good health. CDR3s include the opening cysteine and the closing phenylalanine or tryptophan. The D gene is left open where the match is weak. Where a row states a size, it is once, few, many or the class of an expanded clone; other rows omit it.

J gene | CDR3 length | D gene | V gene | clone size | CDR3 protein | CDR3 DNA
TRBJ2-7 | 13 | - | TRBV6-5 | - | CASSSGTEYEQYF | TGTGCCAGCAGTTCGGGGACGGAGTACGAGCAGTACTTC
TRBJ1-2 | 15 | - | TRBV14 | - | CASSQGVRTDYGYTF | TGTGCCAGCAGCCAAGGGGTCAGGACAGACTATGGCTACACCTTC
TRBJ2-7 | 15 | TRBD1 | TRBV5-1 | - | CASSEGQGRTYEQYF | TGCGCCAGCAGCGAGGGACAGGGGCGAACCTACGAGCAGTACTTC
TRBJ2-2 | 15 | TRBD2 | TRBV4-1 | - | CASSFSGGNTGELFF | TGCGCCAGCAGCTTCAGCGGGGGGAACACCGGGGAGCTGTTTTTT
TRBJ2-3 | 14 | - | TRBV27 | - | CASSFLHSTDTQYF | TGTGCCAGCAGCTTTTTACACAGCACAGATACGCAGTATTTT
TRBJ2-7 | 15 | TRBD2 | TRBV13 | many | CASSQSGRGGDEQYF | TGTGCCAGCAGCCAGAGCGGGCGGGGGGGCGACGAGCAGTACTTC
TRBJ1-2 | 16 | TRBD1 | TRBV7-2 | - | CASSFYGQGAYYGYTF | TGTGCCAGCAGCTTTTACGGACAGGGGGCCTACTATGGCTACACCTTC
TRBJ1-1 | 13 | - | TRBV10-3 | - | CAIKSGQNTEAFF | TGTGCCATCAAGTCGGGCCAGAACACTGAAGCTTTCTTT
TRBJ2-2 | 15 | TRBD1 | TRBV4-1 | - | CASSQKGTGFGELFF | TGCGCCAGCAGCCAAAAGGGGACAGGGTTCGGGGAGCTGTTTTTT
TRBJ1-5 | 16 | - | TRBV27 | - | CASSFSWGERNQPQHF | TGTGCCAGCAGTTTTTCTTGGGGAGAGCGCAATCAGCCCCAGCATTTT
TRBJ2-1 | 16 | - | TRBV18 | many | CASSPPSRERSNEQFF | TGTGCCAGCTCACCACCCTCCCGGGAACGAAGCAATGAGCAGTTCTTC
TRBJ1-1 | 14 | - | TRBV5-1 | - | CASSYRFMNTEAFF | TGCGCCAGCAGCTACAGGTTTATGAACACTGAAGCTTTCTTT
TRBJ2-7 | 14 | TRBD1 | TRBV27 | - | CASSFLGQGYEQYF | TGTGCCAGCAGTTTCTTAGGACAGGGCTACGAGCAGTACTTC
TRBJ2-5 | 14 | - | TRBV19 | once | CASSLRGMDVTQYF | TGTGCCAGTAGCCTTCGAGGTATGGACGTGACCCAGTACTTC
TRBJ2-7 | 15 | TRBD1 | TRBV11-2 | - | CASRTLRDRSYEQYF | TGTGCCAGCCGTACGTTGAGGGACAGGTCCTACGAGCAGTACTTC
TRBJ2-7 | 19 | TRBD1 | TRBV9 | - | CASSVGIRDRHYKTYEQYF | TGTGCCAGCAGCGTAGGGATCCGGGACAGACACTATAAAACCTACGAGCAGTACTTC
TRBJ2-7 | 14 | - | TRBV4-3 | - | CASSQDKNSYEQYF | TGCGCCAGCAGCCAGGACAAAAACTCCTACGAGCAGTACTTC
TRBJ2-7 | 17 | TRBD2 | TRBV4-2 | - | CASSQEVPGLGAYEQYF | TGTGCCAGCAGCCAAGAGGTGCCGGGACTAGGAGCCTACGAGCAGTACTTC
TRBJ1-1 | 14 | - | TRBV18 | - | CASSRLNADTEAFF | TGTGCCAGCTCACGACTCAACGCGGACACTGAAGCTTTCTTT
TRBJ2-7 | 13 | - | TRBV4-1 | - | CASSLEGAYEQYF | TGCGCCAGCAGCCTGGAAGGGGCCTACGAGCAGTACTTC
TRBJ1-2 | 14 | - | TRBV5-5 | - | CASSLVDGELWRTF | TGTGCCAGCAGCTTGGTGGACGGGGAACTATGGAGGACCTTC
TRBJ2-7 | 13 | - | TRBV2 | - | CASRIDNSYEQYF | TGTGCCAGCCGTATCGACAATTCCTACGAGCAGTACTTC
TRBJ2-7 | 15 | - | TRBV7-9 | - | CASSIRTAQRYEQYF | TGTGCCAGCAGCATTCGGACAGCCCAACGCTACGAGCAGTACTTC
TRBJ2-7 | 14 | TRBD1 | TRBV5-4 | - | CASSSWTGNYEQYF | TGTGCCAGCAGCTCCTGGACAGGGAACTACGAGCAGTACTTC
TRBJ2-6 | 16 | TRBD2 | TRBV2 | - | CASGRTSGGGANVLTF | TGTGCCAGCGGGAGGACTAGCGGAGGTGGGGCCAACGTCCTGACTTTC
TRBJ2-7 | 16 | TRBD2 | TRBV4-1 | - | CASSQEGAGVSYEQYF | TGCGCCAGCAGCCAAGAAGGTGCGGGGGTCTCCTACGAGCAGTACTTC
TRBJ2-7 | 16 | TRBD2 | TRBV7-8 | once | CASNPAGASGSYEQYF | TGTGCCAGCAACCCCGCCGGGGCTAGCGGATCCTACGAGCAGTACTTC
TRBJ1-6 | 17 | TRBD1 | TRBV5-6 | - | CASSVDRVSSYNSPLHF | TGTGCCAGCAGCGTCGACAGGGTTAGCTCCTATAATTCACCCCTCCACTTT
TRBJ2-3 | 17 | - | TRBV2 | - | CASSESVAEIRTDTQYF | TGTGCCAGCAGTGAGTCTGTGGCGGAGATCCGCACAGATACGCAGTATTTT
TRBJ2-1 | 16 | - | TRBV6-6 | - | CASSYFQGSSYNEQFF | TGTGCCAGCAGTTACTTCCAGGGGAGCTCCTACAATGAGCAGTTCTTC
TRBJ2-5 | 14 | TRBD1 | TRBV19 | - | CASSPGGFPETQYF | TGTGCCAGTAGCCCAGGGGGCTTCCCGGAGACCCAGTACTTC
TRBJ2-1 | 15 | - | TRBV27 | - | CASSLAGHGNNEQFF | TGTGCCAGCAGTCTCGCGGGACATGGGAACAATGAGCAGTTCTTC
TRBJ2-7 | 12 | - | TRBV30 | - | CACRERGYEQYF | TGTGCTTGCAGGGAGAGGGGCTACGAGCAGTACTTC
TRBJ2-2 | 15 | - | TRBV7-9 | - | CASSDDEINTGELFF | TGTGCCAGCAGCGATGATGAGATAAACACCGGGGAGCTGTTTTTT
TRBJ1-3 | 15 | - | TRBV5-6 | - | CASSLGPGTGNTIYF | TGTGCCAGCAGCTTGGGCCCAGGCACTGGAAACACCATATATTTT
TRBJ1-5 | 15 | - | TRBV28 | - | CASSFLLGANQPQHF | TGTGCCAGCAGTTTCCTTCTGGGGGCCAATCAGCCCCAGCATTTT
TRBJ1-1 | 12 | - | TRBV29-1 | - | CSALGAGTEAFF | TGCAGCGCCCTGGGGGCCGGGACAGAAGCTTTCTTT
TRBJ1-1 | 15 | - | TRBV4-1 | many | CASSHSGRGDTEAFF | TGCGCCAGCAGCCACTCGGGAAGAGGGGACACTGAAGCTTTCTTT
TRBJ2-7 | 16 | TRBD2 | TRBV28 | many | CASSPGSSGVTYEQYF | TGTGCCAGCAGTCCAGGCAGTAGCGGGGTGACCTACGAGCAGTACTTC
TRBJ1-3 | 14 | - | TRBV4-3 | - | CASRTEVYGNTIYF | TGCGCCAGCAGAACAGAGGTGTACGGAAACACCATATATTTT